These 6 T cell receptor beta chains share one sample of origin, sequenced in a study of blood T cell repertoires in COVID-19. The data were produced by immunoSEQ multiplex PCR, yet TCRdb's version contains in-frame clones alone and is incomplete. The sample carries hundreds of thousands of clones, about 87% recorded once. Specimen: PBMCs or T cells enriched from blood (not recorded which). The receptors originated from a woman between 45 and 65 years old who had recovered from COVID-19.

The chain joins TRBV13 to TRBJ1-1; D is perhaps TRBD1 (5 bases). Germline loops: CDR1 PRHDT, CDR2 FYEKMQ (reference sequence). V lost 2 bases, J lost 1 base, and 11 bases lay in between. This CDR3 has 15 amino acids. Written as DNA, the CDR3 is TGTGCCAGCAGCTTATTCAGGGTGGGGAACACTGAAGCTTTCTTT. This encodes CASSLFRVGNTEAFF.

A few counts support this clone. V usage is TRBV9 and J usage is TRBJ1-1, with TRBD1 matching 10 bases. Germline V lookup: CDR1 SGDLS, CDR2 YYNGEE. Trimming at V came to 0 bases and at J to 7 bases, leaving 6 bases not matched to a gene. There are 15 residues in the CDR3. The CDR3 here is CASSVGQGAPDEAFF. The DNA for the CDR3 is TGTGCCAGCAGCGTAGGACAGGGGGCGCCAGATGAAGCTTTCTTT.

The J gene is TRBJ2-3, the V gene TRBV18, with TRBD2 identical over 10 bases. CDR1 and CDR2 from the germline V gene are KGHSH and LQKENI. The CDR3 consists of 15 residues. With 4 bases clipped from V and 1 base from J, the junction kept 2 bases outside the gene matches. The CDR3 protein is CASSRGLAGTDTQYF. The CDR3 bases are TGTGCCAGCTCACGAGGACTAGCGGGCACAGATACGCAGTATTTT.

The chain couples TRBV7-9 to TRBJ2-7, with 11 bases identical to TRBD2. Germline CDR1 is SEHNR and CDR2 is FQNEAQ (reference sequence). The CDR3 consists of 18 residues. Trimming cost V 5 bases and J 3 bases; bases outside gene matches: 15. The CDR3 DNA follows: TGTGCCAGCAGCCCCAGCCGGACTAGCGGGCCCCGACGCTACGAGCAGTACTTC. It encodes CASSPSRTSGPRRYEQYF.

The V gene is TRBV5-1, the J gene TRBJ1-2, with 9 nucleotides matching TRBD1. This CDR3 has 14 amino acids. Germline assignment: CDR1 SGHRS and CDR2 YFSETQ. V lost 4 bases to trimming and J lost 2 bases; unmatched junction nucleotides: 3. CDR3 loop: CASSRDRANYGYTF. DNA for the CDR3: TGCGCCAGCAGCAGGGACAGGGCGAACTATGGCTACACCTTC.

The gene calls are TRBV28 and TRBJ1-5; a weak D match, TRBD1 (5 bases). The V gene's germline CDR1 is MDHEN and CDR2 SYDVKM. There are 15 residues in the CDR3. V was pared by 8 bases and J by 4 bases, with 18 bases between. For the CDR3, the DNA is TGTGCCAGCGCGAGGGCGGGGGGTGTAAATCAGCCCCAGCATTTT. This gives the protein CASARAGGVNQPQHF.